The 30 T cell receptor beta chains given below trace back to one sample, sequenced in a study of T cell repertoires in cytomegalovirus infection. No cognate antigen is known for these TCRs. TCRdb processed the reads anew with MiXCR; each CDR3 protein has one entry. The data show a few hundred thousand distinct CDR3 sequences, 35% to 50% seen once. The specimen comprised cultured PBMCs, sampled from culture after CMV antigen stimulation. These receptors all come from a human donor in good health (CMV status not recorded). Some clones in this sample may be carry-over from other donors' samples.

The count of this clonotype is one. The J gene is TRBJ2-1, the V gene TRBV10-3; 10 positions agree with TRBD2. This CDR3 is 15 amino acids long. V lost 3 bases to trimming and J lost 6 bases; unmatched junction nucleotides: 5. Germline lookup yields CDR1 ENHRY and CDR2 SYGVKD. CDR3 sequence (DNA): TGTGCCATCAGTGAACTAGCGGGGACAAGCAATGAGCAGTTCTTC. Translated, it gives CAISELAGTSNEQFF.

V usage is TRBV6-1 and J usage is TRBJ2-7; TRBD1 aligns across 7 bases. Germline lookup yields CDR1 MNHNS and CDR2 SASEGT. This CDR3 comprises 11 residues. V shed 9 bases and J 9 bases; nucleotides not matched to a gene: 8. The CDR3 sequence: CASRDGQVQYF. The CDR3, as DNA: TGTGCCAGTAGGGACGGACAGGTGCAGTACTTC.

J is TRBJ1-2 and V is TRBV12-3 or TRBV12-4; no reliable D call. Between the trimmed V and J ends, which lost 7 bases and 6 bases, there was a span of 15 bases. The CDR3 totals 13 residues. The CDR3 loop reads CASTSTPGNGYTF. CDR3 nucleotides: TGTGCCAGCACATCGACTCCGGGGAATGGCTACACCTTC.

The V gene is TRBV7-8, the J gene TRBJ2-1, with D maybe TRBD1 (5 bases). V was clipped by 0 bases and J by 7 bases, with 7 bases between them. This CDR3 has 13 amino acids. Germline CDR1 reads SGHVS; CDR2 reads FQNEAQ. The CDR3 DNA is TGTGCCAGCAGCTTAGCCCCAGGGAATGAGCAGTTCTTC. It specifies CASSLAPGNEQFF.

This rearrangement joins TRBV20-1 to TRBJ2-7; 9 positions match TRBD2. CDR1 DFQATT and CDR2 SNEGSKA come from the germline V gene (reference sequence). The ends lost 3 bases at V and 6 bases at J; junction bases unmatched: 15. The length of the CDR3 is 16 residues. The DNA for the CDR3 is TGCAGTGCTAGGCGGTGGCTAGCGGGATCCTCAGGCGAGCAGTACTTC. Protein sequence: CSARRWLAGSSGEQYF.

There are a few counts of this clonotype. This chain joins TRBV7-2 and TRBJ1-1; TRBD1 might be the D (6 bases). Trimming cost V 3 bases and J 0 bases, with 17 bases left between them. Germline V gene lookup returns CDR1 SGHTA and CDR2 FQGNSA. The CDR3 has 17 residues. Here the CDR3 reads CASSFRGEIFMNTEAFF. The CDR3 DNA sequence: TGTGCCAGCAGCTTTAGGGGGGAGATTTTCATGAACACTGAAGCTTTCTTT.

This clonotype was detected ten times or more. V usage is TRBV7-2 and J usage is TRBJ2-7; D ambiguous. Germline assignment: CDR1 SGHTA and CDR2 FQGNSA. CDR3 length equals 15 residues. Trimming shortened V by 2 bases and J by 7 bases, and 18 bases separated the two germline ends. The CDR3 loop reads CASSLLAATSWEQYF. The CDR3 DNA reads TGTGCCAGCAGCTTACTTGCAGCCACCTCCTGGGAGCAGTACTTC.

This chain uses TRBV7-8 with TRBJ2-3, with TRBD2 matching 9 bases. Trimming removed 1 base from V and 7 bases from J; junction bases left unmatched: 12. Germline lookup yields CDR1 SGHVS and CDR2 FQNEAQ. This CDR3 comprises 17 residues. The CDR3 protein is CASSLGWASGTFNTQYF. The CDR3 DNA follows: TGTGCCAGCAGCTTAGGTTGGGCTAGCGGGACATTCAATACGCAGTATTTT.

The sample holds a few counts of this clonotype. This chain connects TRBV28 to TRBJ2-1; 14 bases match TRBD2. The CDR3 covers 20 residues. With 2 bases clipped from V and 7 bases from J, the junction kept 16 bases outside the gene matches. Germline CDR1 reads MDHEN; CDR2 reads SYDVKM. In DNA, the CDR3 is TGTGCCAGCAGTTTAACTGGGGGACTAGCGGGAGCCGGGGTGGGGAATGAGCAGTTCTTC. As protein: CASSLTGGLAGAGVGNEQFF.

The chain is built from TRBV20-1 and TRBJ2-1, with D perhaps TRBD2 (5 bases). V lost 4 bases to trimming and J lost 9 bases, with 10 bases between them. CDR3 length: 11 amino acids. Germline assignment: CDR1 DFQATT and CDR2 SNEGSKA (reference sequence). The CDR3 loop reads CSATSAGEQFF. In nucleotides, the CDR3 is TGCAGTGCTACCTCCGCGGGTGAGCAGTTCTTC.

The V call is TRBV7-2, the J call TRBJ2-2; possibly TRBD1 for D (5 bases). The CDR3 sequence is 14 residues long. Trimming took 6 bases from V and 0 from J, leaving 8 bases between them. Germline assignment: CDR1 SGHTA and CDR2 FQGNSA. In DNA, the CDR3 is TGTGCCAGCAGGGACAACGCGAACACCGGGGAGCTGTTTTTT. This gives the protein CASRDNANTGELFF.

The genes are TRBV7-8 and TRBJ2-1; D perhaps matches TRBD1 (6 bases). Germline CDR1 SGHVS, CDR2 FQNEAQ. The ends were cut back, 4 bases at V and 5 bases at J, with 12 bases in the middle. The CDR3 is made up of 14 amino acids. CDR3 amino acids: CASSSGQSHNEQFF. DNA of the CDR3: TGTGCCAGCAGCTCCGGACAGTCACACAATGAGCAGTTCTTC.

J is TRBJ2-2 and V is TRBV7-9; no reliable D call. Trimming shortened V by 1 base and J by 3 bases, and 6 bases separated the two germline ends. The length of the CDR3 is 14 residues. Germline V gene lookup returns CDR1 SEHNR and CDR2 FQNEAQ (reference sequence). The CDR3 region is CASSLVVYTGELFF. The DNA of the CDR3 is TGTGCCAGCAGCTTAGTGGTTTACACCGGGGAGCTGTTTTTT.

This clonotype was found a few times. This chain connects TRBV7-2 to TRBJ2-7; no clear D gene. From germline, CDR1 is SGHTA and CDR2 FQGNSA. The length of the CDR3 is 12 residues. Deletions cut 4 bases from V and 7 bases from J, with 11 bases between. CDR3: CASSSSAGEQYF. The CDR3 coding sequence is TGTGCCAGCAGCTCGTCGGCCGGGGAGCAGTACTTC.

This chain connects TRBV20-1 to TRBJ1-5; D remains unclear. Germline V CDR1 and CDR2: DFQATT, SNEGSKA (reference sequence). The CDR3 contains 14 residues. V lost 3 bases and J 1 base, leaving 10 bases between the germline ends. Here the CDR3 reads CSARPGLSNQPQHF. DNA of the CDR3: TGCAGTGCTAGGCCCGGCCTGAGCAATCAGCCCCAGCATTTT.

This clonotype has a handful of counts. CDR3 protein: CASLPYGENIQYF. Here the CDR3 DNA reads TGTGCCAGCCTACCATACGGGGAAAACATTCAGTACTTC. The V gene is TRBV6-1, the J gene TRBJ2-4; TRBD2 might be the D (5 bases). V shed 8 bases and J shed 5 bases, with 13 bases lying between them. CDR1 is MNHNS and CDR2 is SASEGT in the germline V gene. This CDR3 is 13 amino acids long.

V and J are TRBV28 and TRBJ2-7; D is unresolved. With 5 bases removed from V and 3 bases from J, the gap between germline ends came to 17 bases. CDR3 size: 15 residues. Germline CDR1 MDHEN, CDR2 SYDVKM. CDR3 sequence reads: CASSARRRFLYEQYF. The CDR3 DNA follows: TGTGCCAGCAGTGCTCGCCGTAGGTTCCTCTACGAGCAGTACTTC.

Only a few counts were recorded for this clonotype. CDR3 sequence: CASSLASTGELFF. The CDR3 nucleotides read TGTGCCAGCAGCTTGGCATCCACCGGGGAGCTGTTTTTT. V usage is TRBV5-5 and J usage is TRBJ2-2; D is unresolved. CDR1 is SGHKS, CDR2 YYEKEE, per germline (reference sequence). Trimming pared 0 bases from V and 4 bases from J, leaving 4 bases between. The CDR3 is 13 residues long. The full variable domain, in which reference TRBV5-5 and TRBJ2-2 provide the parts outside the CDR3, is DAGVTQSPTHLIKTRGQQVTLRCSPISGHKSVSWYQQVLGQGPQFIFQYYEKEERGRGNFPDRFSARQFPNYSSELNVNALLLGDSALYLCASSLASTGELFFGEGSRLTVL.

This clonotype was counted only a few times. This chain joins TRBV19 and TRBJ2-4; D gene ambiguous. Between the trimmed V and J ends, which lost 6 bases and 0 bases, there was a span of 9 bases. The CDR3 has 14 amino acids. The germline gives CDR1 LNHDA, CDR2 SQIVND (reference sequence). CDR3 nucleotide sequence: TGTGCCAGTAGCAGGTGGATAGCCAAAAACATTCAGTACTTC. Protein: CASSRWIAKNIQYF.

This clonotype appeared a few times. CDR3 DNA sequence: TGTGCCAGCAGTGAACGACATGCACAGTTTGGTCAGCCCCAGCATTTT. Its protein is CASSERHAQFGQPQHF. The chain joins TRBV6-1 to TRBJ1-5; D gene uncertain. Germline V gives CDR1 MNHNS, CDR2 SASEGT. Trimming took off 2 bases at V and 6 bases at J, with 17 bases between the two ends. This CDR3 has 16 amino acids.

This clonotype was counted between two and nine times. This rearrangement joins TRBV12-5 to TRBJ2-6; the match to TRBD1 covers 9 bases. This CDR3 contains 18 residues. Germline trimming cut 4 bases from V and 5 bases from J; bases unmatched to any gene: 12. The germline gives CDR1 LGHNT, CDR2 FRNRAP. The CDR3 DNA is TGTGCTAGTGGTTCCACGACAGGGGGGGAGCTCTGGGCCAACGTCCTGACTTTC. Translation: CASGSTTGGELWANVLTF.

The chain recombines TRBV10-2 with TRBJ2-7, with D hard to call. Per germline, CDR1 WSHSY and CDR2 SAAADI. Trimming stripped 4 bases from V and 0 bases from J, with 19 bases between. The CDR3 contains 17 residues. CDR3 DNA sequence: TGCGCCAGCAGTGGACCCTTAAGTGGGGATGGCTCCTACGAGCAGTACTTC. Its protein is CASSGPLSGDGSYEQYF.

The chain is built from TRBV19 and TRBJ2-7; D may match TRBD1 or TRBD2 (6 bases each). The CDR3 has 12 residues. Germline lookup yields CDR1 LNHDA and CDR2 SQIVND (reference sequence). V was pared by 11 bases and J by 3 bases, with 14 bases between. This chain's CDR3 is CAGGGDRYEQYF. The DNA of the CDR3 is TGTGCCGGGGGCGGGGACCGCTACGAGCAGTACTTC. Using reference TRBV19 and TRBJ2-7 for the parts outside the CDR3, the full variable domain is DGGITQSPKYLFRKEGQNVTLSCEQNLNHDAMYWYRQDPGQGLRLIYYSQIVNDFQKGDIAEGYSVSREKKESFPLTVTSAQKNPTAFYLCAGGGDRYEQYFGPGTRLTVT.

This chain connects TRBV29-1 to TRBJ2-5, with TRBD2 matching 9 bases. Germline CDR1 is SQVTM and CDR2 is ANQGSEA. The junction had 11 bases not matched to a gene; V was cut back by 4 bases and J by 5 bases. The CDR3 contains 15 residues. CDR3: CSVVLAGLGVETQYF. DNA for the CDR3: TGCAGCGTTGTTCTAGCGGGGTTAGGGGTGGAGACCCAGTACTTC.

There are many counts of this clonotype. CDR3 protein: CASTLTGGADSNQPQHF. CDR3 coding DNA: TGTGCCAGCACCCTTACAGGGGGCGCGGATAGCAATCAGCCCCAGCATTTT. The rearrangement uses TRBV7-2 and TRBJ1-5, with 9 bases aligning to TRBD1. The CDR3 loop spans 17 amino acids. Per the germline V gene, CDR1 is SGHTA and CDR2 is FQGNSA. V lost 7 bases to trimming and J lost 0 bases; unmatched junction nucleotides: 10.

V usage is TRBV5-4 and J usage is TRBJ2-3, with 9 bases aligning to TRBD2. Unmatched junction bases numbered 9, after V lost 1 base and J lost 0 bases. Germline V CDR1 and CDR2: SGHNT, YYREEE (reference sequence). This CDR3 contains 18 residues. CDR3 in DNA: TGTGCCAGCAGCTTGCGAGGACTAGCGTCCCCTAGCACAGATACGCAGTATTTT. It yields the protein CASSLRGLASPSTDTQYF.

In its sample, this clonotype was seen once. This chain connects TRBV12-3 or TRBV12-4 to TRBJ2-1; 7 bases are shared with TRBD1. This CDR3 is built from 14 residues. The ends lost 4 bases at V and 16 bases at J; junction bases unmatched: 16. In DNA form, the CDR3 reads TGTGCCAGCAGTTCCGGCTCGGACAGGTTGCAATATTTCTTC. Translation gives CASSSGSDRLQYFF.

Concerning this clonotype: The missing conserved phenylalanine or tryptophan at the end of this CDR3 makes a read error likely. The limits of the CDR3 on the DNA are not certain, so only TCRdb's listed CDR3 is given. The rearrangement joins TRBV20-1 to TRBJ1-2. The CDR3 is made up of 13 amino acids, end residues included. Germline CDR1 is DFQATT and CDR2 is SNEGSKA (reference sequence). The CDR3 region is CSARDAGTDKNTH.

V usage is TRBV2 and J usage is TRBJ2-3, with 8 nucleotides matching TRBD1. The CDR3 contains 14 residues. From germline, CDR1 is SNHLY and CDR2 FYNNEI. V shed 6 bases, J shed 1 base, and the junction held 3 bases outside the gene matches. The CDR3 region is CASRPTGGTDTQYF. DNA of the CDR3: TGTGCCAGCAGACCGACAGGGGGCACAGATACGCAGTATTTT.

The chain recombines TRBV6-6 with TRBJ2-7; tentative D call: TRBD1 (6 bases). The length of the CDR3 is 15 residues. The V gene lost 5 bases and the J gene lost 2 bases, with 16 bases spanning the gap. Germline V CDR1 and CDR2: MNHNY, SVGAGI (reference sequence). CDR3 residues: CASSGVGQNTYEQYF. The CDR3 DNA reads TGTGCCAGCAGTGGAGTCGGACAGAATACCTACGAGCAGTACTTC.